A single count supports the clone carrying this T cell receptor beta chain. The CDR3 extends over 13 amino acids. With 2 bases removed from V and 2 bases from J, the gap between germline ends came to 6 bases. Germline V gives CDR1 SGHTS, CDR2 YDEGEE. This table comes from immunoSEQ multiplex PCR, and its TCRdb copy is limited to in-frame clones, with some not included. The top ten hold 0.045% to 0.06% of the sample, which has a few hundred thousand clones, more than 95% seen once. This sample was included in a study of shared clonotypes between healthy human individuals. The chain combines TRBV5-8 with TRBJ2-3; D is unresolved. Sequenced sample: naive CD4+ T cells sorted from blood. As for subset: CD45RA+ positively selected. The TCR was taken from a woman in her twenties or thirties in good health. The CDR3 DNA reads TGTGCCAGCAGCTTCGCCAACACAGATACGCAGTATTTT. Translated, it gives CASSFANTDTQYF.